This T cell receptor beta chain was sequenced in a study of T cell responses to AZD1222 COVID-19 vaccine. Study results and caveats: Spike-specific TCR breadth and depth both grew after two AZD1222 doses. Repertoires were obtained solely post-peak T cell response.

About this clone itself: Its specificity is not known.

TCRdb's copy holds only in-frame clones and misses some; the assay was immunoSEQ multiplex PCR. Of about 84,000 clones detected, roughly 87% appear once; the ten largest clones hold approximately 1.4%. V lost 6 bases and J 0 bases, leaving 4 bases between the germline ends. The CDR3 spans 12 residues. The sample here was peripheral blood, taken on day 0 of AZD1222 vaccination. The receptor comes from an adult in good health. The V gene is TRBV12-3 or TRBV12-4, the J gene TRBJ2-3; D unclear. CDR3 DNA sequence: TGTGCCAGCAGCACGAGCACAGATACGCAGTATTTT. Its translation: CASSTSTDTQYF.